This T cell receptor beta chain was sequenced in a study of long-term antiretroviral therapy in people with HIV. All participants with HIV were treated in the United States. At the survey level, the v3.0 immunoSEQ assay was run. Profiled with immunoSEQ multiplex PCR; TCRdb holds only in-frame clones, not every one. The table includes tens of thousands of clones, more than 75% detected once. Regarding the study as a whole: In HIV, the repertoires covered a tighter span of CDR3 lengths than in controls.

The table lists this clone with a count of one. Its antigen is not identified. Source: unsorted PBMCs, taken just under 2.9 years before starting antiretroviral therapy. The source of this sequence is a woman in her thirties with HIV.

For the CDR3, the DNA is TGTGCCAGTAGTATGGGGACAGGAGATATTTCAGGCTACACCTTC. This translates into CASSMGTGDISGYTF. This chain links TRBV19 with TRBJ1-2, with 8 bases aligning to TRBD1. Trimming took 3 bases from V and 8 from J; bases not matched to a gene: 11. This CDR3 is built from 15 residues. Per germline, CDR1 LNHDA and CDR2 SQIVND (reference sequence).